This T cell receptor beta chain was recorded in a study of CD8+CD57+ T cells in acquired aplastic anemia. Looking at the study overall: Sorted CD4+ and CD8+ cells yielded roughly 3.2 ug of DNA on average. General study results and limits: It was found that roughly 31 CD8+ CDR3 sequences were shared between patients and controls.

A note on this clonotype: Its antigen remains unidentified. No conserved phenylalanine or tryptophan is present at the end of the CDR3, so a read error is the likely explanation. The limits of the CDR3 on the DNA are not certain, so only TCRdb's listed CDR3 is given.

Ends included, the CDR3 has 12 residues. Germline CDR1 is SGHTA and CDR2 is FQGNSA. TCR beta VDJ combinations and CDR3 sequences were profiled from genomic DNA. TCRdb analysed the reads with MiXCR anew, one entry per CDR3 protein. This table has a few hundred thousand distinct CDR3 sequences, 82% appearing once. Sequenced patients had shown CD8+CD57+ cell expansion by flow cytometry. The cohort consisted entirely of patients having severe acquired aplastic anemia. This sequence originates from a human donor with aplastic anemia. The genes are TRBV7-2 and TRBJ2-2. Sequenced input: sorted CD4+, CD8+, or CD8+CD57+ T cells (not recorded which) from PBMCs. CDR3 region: CASSLAGGDVFL.